A selection of T cell receptor beta chains follows, all from one sample in a study of cytomegalovirus exposure and HLA in healthy donors. Libraries were prepared by immunoSEQ multiplex PCR; TCRdb keeps only in-frame clonotypes and omits some of them. The sample has roughly 160,000 clones, roughly 80% seen once; the top ten hold about 2.3%. Sequenced input: PBMCs. The source of these receptors is a male donor in good health and CMV-seronegative. Both conserved end residues are part of each CDR3. The D gene is left open where the match is weak. Clone size is not always given. Where it is, it says once, few, many or a class for expanded clones.

CDR3 protein: CSVEDRSGLYEQYF
CDR3 DNA: TGCAGCGTTGAAGATCGGTCTGGGCTCTACGAGCAGTACTTC
J gene: TRBJ2-7
V gene: TRBV29-1
D gene: .
clone size: few

CDR3 protein: CASSIRKGGTDTQYF
CDR3 DNA: TGTGCCAGCTCTATAAGAAAGGGGGGGACGGATACGCAGTATTTT
J gene: TRBJ2-3
V gene: TRBV18
D gene: .
clone size: few

CDR3 protein: CASSLSKDTQYF
CDR3 DNA: TGTGCCAGCTCACTTAGCAAAGATACGCAGTATTTT
J gene: TRBJ2-3
V gene: TRBV18
D gene: .
clone size: .

CDR3 protein: CASSQTRLNYGYTF
CDR3 DNA: TGCGCCAGCAGCCAAACACGACTTAACTATGGCTACACCTTC
J gene: TRBJ1-2
V gene: TRBV4-3
D gene: .
clone size: .

CDR3 protein: CASSPVRGTEAFF
CDR3 DNA: TGTGCCAGCAGCCCTGTCAGGGGAACTGAAGCTTTCTTT
J gene: TRBJ1-1
V gene: TRBV7-9
D gene: .
clone size: .

CDR3 protein: CASSLLRSILADTDTQYF
CDR3 DNA: TGTGCCAGCAGCTTATTAAGGTCCATTCTAGCGGACACAGATACGCAGTATTTT
J gene: TRBJ2-3
V gene: TRBV11-2
D gene: TRBD2
clone size: .

CDR3 protein: CASSYQGAYPNEKLFF
CDR3 DNA: TGTGCCAGCAGTTACCAGGGGGCGTATCCTAATGAAAAACTGTTTTTT
J gene: TRBJ1-4
V gene: TRBV2
D gene: TRBD1
clone size: .

CDR3 protein: CASTRTSGGAGQYF
CDR3 DNA: TGTGCCAGCACCCGGACTAGCGGGGGGGCGGGGCAGTACTTC
J gene: TRBJ2-7
V gene: TRBV7-2
D gene: TRBD2
clone size: .

CDR3 protein: CASSQDAPRGPSQETQYF
CDR3 DNA: TGTGCCAGCAGCCAAGACGCTCCCAGGGGTCCGAGTCAAGAGACCCAGTACTTC
J gene: TRBJ2-5
V gene: TRBV4-2
D gene: .
clone size: .

CDR3 protein: CASSPRGSTDTQYF
CDR3 DNA: TGTGCCAGCAGTCCCCGGGGAAGCACAGATACGCAGTATTTT
J gene: TRBJ2-3
V gene: TRBV25-1
D gene: .
clone size: .

CDR3 protein: CATRRRGGTDTQYF
CDR3 DNA: TGTGCCACCAGGAGGAGGGGCGGCACAGATACGCAGTATTTT
J gene: TRBJ2-3
V gene: TRBV15
D gene: .
clone size: .

CDR3 protein: CASSLLAGGLANEKLFF
CDR3 DNA: TGTGCCAGCAGTTTACTCGCGGGGGGTCTGGCTAATGAAAAACTGTTTTTT
J gene: TRBJ1-4
V gene: TRBV27
D gene: .
clone size: .

CDR3 protein: CASSEGYSADYGYTF
CDR3 DNA: TGTGCCAGCAGTGAAGGTTACTCTGCGGACTATGGCTACACCTTC
J gene: TRBJ1-2
V gene: TRBV25-1
D gene: .
clone size: few

CDR3 protein: CASSPQHGDGETQYF
CDR3 DNA: TGTGCCAGCTCACCCCAACATGGAGATGGAGAGACCCAGTACTTC
J gene: TRBJ2-5
V gene: TRBV18
D gene: .
clone size: .

CDR3 protein: CASSHKRGGSYEQYF
CDR3 DNA: TGTGCCAGTAGTCATAAGCGGGGGGGCTCCTACGAGCAGTACTTC
J gene: TRBJ2-7
V gene: TRBV19
D gene: TRBD2
clone size: .

CDR3 protein: CASSLDASGYNEQFF
CDR3 DNA: TGTGCCAGCAGCTTGGACGCGTCGGGCTACAATGAGCAGTTCTTC
J gene: TRBJ2-1
V gene: TRBV5-4
D gene: .
clone size: .

CDR3 protein: CASSSGISYEQYF
CDR3 DNA: TGTGCCAGCAGCTCCGGGATCTCCTACGAGCAGTACTTC
J gene: TRBJ2-7
V gene: TRBV6-5
D gene: .
clone size: .

CDR3 protein: CASSLRQGGDVYGYTF
CDR3 DNA: TGTGCCAGCAGCTTACGACAAGGGGGCGATGTCTATGGCTACACCTTC
J gene: TRBJ1-2
V gene: TRBV7-9
D gene: TRBD1
clone size: .

CDR3 protein: CASSGGGDGQPQHF
CDR3 DNA: TGTGCCAGCAGTGGAGGGGGGGACGGTCAGCCCCAGCATTTT
J gene: TRBJ1-5
V gene: TRBV2
D gene: .
clone size: few

CDR3 protein: CASAKDWDRVPYEQYF
CDR3 DNA: TGCGCCAGCGCCAAGGACTGGGACAGGGTGCCCTACGAGCAGTACTTC
J gene: TRBJ2-7
V gene: TRBV5-1
D gene: TRBD1
clone size: once

CDR3 protein: CASGGGNNYGYTF
CDR3 DNA: TGCGCCTCGGGGGGAGGGAATAACTATGGCTACACCTTC
J gene: TRBJ1-2
V gene: TRBV11-2
D gene: .
clone size: .

CDR3 protein: CAISPGGGGETQYF
CDR3 DNA: TGTGCCATCTCCCCTGGCGGCGGGGGGGAGACCCAGTACTTC
J gene: TRBJ2-5
V gene: TRBV10-3
D gene: TRBD2
clone size: once

CDR3 protein: CAISEHDRGPAEAFF
CDR3 DNA: TGTGCCATCAGTGAGCATGACAGGGGGCCCGCTGAAGCTTTCTTT
J gene: TRBJ1-1
V gene: TRBV10-3
D gene: TRBD1
clone size: few

CDR3 protein: CASSVSAGATEAFF
CDR3 DNA: TGTGCCAGCAGCGTAAGTGCAGGGGCCACTGAAGCTTTCTTT
J gene: TRBJ1-1
V gene: TRBV9
D gene: .
clone size: .

CDR3 protein: CASSPPPTAVNTEAFF
CDR3 DNA: TGTGCCAGCTCACCACCCCCGACAGCCGTGAACACTGAAGCTTTCTTT
J gene: TRBJ1-1
V gene: TRBV18
D gene: .
clone size: .

CDR3 protein: CASSSTPGLGTGELFF
CDR3 DNA: TGTGCCAGCAGTAGCACCCCGGGACTAGGCACCGGGGAGCTGTTTTTT
J gene: TRBJ2-2
V gene: TRBV6-6
D gene: TRBD2
clone size: few

CDR3 protein: CASRARGLYEQYF
CDR3 DNA: TGTGCCAGCAGAGCCAGGGGGCTCTACGAGCAGTACTTC
J gene: TRBJ2-7
V gene: TRBV6-1
D gene: TRBD1
clone size: .

CDR3 protein: CASSYTGQDLYHEQYF
CDR3 DNA: TGTGCCAGTAGTTACACGGGACAGGACCTTTACCACGAGCAGTACTTC
J gene: TRBJ2-7
V gene: TRBV19
D gene: TRBD1
clone size: .

CDR3 protein: CASSLRGGAINEQFF
CDR3 DNA: TGTGCCAGCAGCTTAAGAGGGGGGGCTATCAATGAGCAGTTCTTC
J gene: TRBJ2-1
V gene: TRBV11-1
D gene: .
clone size: .

CDR3 protein: CASSLEGQLYNSPLHF
CDR3 DNA: TGTGCCAGCAGCCTAGAGGGACAACTCTATAATTCACCCCTCCACTTT
J gene: TRBJ1-6
V gene: TRBV7-2
D gene: .
clone size: .